This T cell receptor (beta chain) comes out of a study of shared clonotypes between healthy human individuals. Study-wide points: Donors were few, which limited the genetic and exposure-history diversity represented. Compared with memory subsets, naive subsets generally had larger estimated richness. All-four-donor shared clonotypes had higher generation probabilities than non-shared clonotypes did.

TCRdb's table, derived via immunoSEQ multiplex PCR, lists solely in-frame clones and lacks some. The sample consists of around 2.1 million clones, about 92% of them appearing once. Terminally differentiated effector memory CD45RA+ cells were excluded from the naive CD8 cells, which were CD45RO-negative and positively selected for CCR7. Donors, without exception, were Caucasian adults residing in Nashville, Tennessee. V was clipped by 1 base and J by 3 bases; unmatched bases: 3. CDR1 SGHAT and CDR2 FQNNGV come from the germline V gene. The CDR3 consists of 14 residues. Concerning this clone: The antigen is undetermined.

This chain uses TRBV11-2 with TRBJ2-7; TRBD2 matches 7 bases. The sequence came from a man aged 18 to 35 in good health. Some clones in this sample may be carry-over from other donors' samples. Source material: naive CD8+ T cells from PBMCs. The CDR3 is CASSLGGGIYEQYF. The CDR3 DNA reads as TGTGCCAGCAGCTTAGGGGGAGGGATCTACGAGCAGTACTTC. Together with reference TRBV11-2 and TRBJ2-7, the CDR3 gives the full variable domain: EAGVAQSPRYKIIEKRQSVAFWCNPISGHATLYWYQQILGQGPKLLIQFQNNGVVDDSQLPKDRFSAERLKGVDSTLKIQPAKLEDSAVYLCASSLGGGIYEQYFGPGTRLTVT.